This T cell receptor beta chain derives from a study of T cell responses to AZD1222 COVID-19 vaccine. Study overall: Doses given second, at about 4 or about 12 weeks, were pooled.

Here immunoSEQ multiplex PCR was the method, and the copy in TCRdb shows in-frame clones only, minus some. The sample contains around 190,000 clones, 85% to 95% of which appear only once. A note on this clone: What it recognizes is unknown.

Between the trimmed V and J ends, which lost 5 bases and 0 bases, there was a span of 14 bases. This CDR3 comprises 15 residues. Germline assignment: CDR1 MNHEY and CDR2 SVGAGI. Overall study findings and caveats: Clonal diversity may have been underestimated, and the donors were mostly white British, with more females than males. Researchers took repertoire samples only after the peak T cell response had come.

Sequencing was performed on peripheral blood, taken on day 0 of AZD1222 vaccination. The rearrangement joins TRBV6-5 to TRBJ2-7, with D perhaps assigned TRBD1 or TRBD2 (5 bases each). This receptor was identified in an adult in good health. Here the CDR3 DNA reads TGTGCCAGCAGTCCCACCGGGACCCCCTCCTACGAGCAGTACTTC. It codes for CASSPTGTPSYEQYF.